Included here is one T cell receptor (beta chain) sequence, with context. Its antigen is undetermined. The entry originates in a study of monozygotic twins with inflammatory bowel disease. Study findings and constraints: The data did not back a single strong IBD-associated clonotype or signal.

TCRdb re-called the 5' RACE reads; every CDR3 protein appears as one record, without DNA. This listing includes about 380,000 distinct CDR3 sequences. The TCR originated in a human donor with ulcerative colitis or Crohn's disease, or a healthy co-twin of an affected twin (not recorded which). Sequencing was carried out using blood.

The CDR3 sequence is CASVRGSSYNEQFF. J is TRBJ2-1 and V is TRBV7-9; with no DNA, the TCRdb D assignment of TRBD1 cannot be verified. CDR3 length equals 14 residues. Germline CDR1 and CDR2: SEHNR and FQNEAQ (reference sequence).